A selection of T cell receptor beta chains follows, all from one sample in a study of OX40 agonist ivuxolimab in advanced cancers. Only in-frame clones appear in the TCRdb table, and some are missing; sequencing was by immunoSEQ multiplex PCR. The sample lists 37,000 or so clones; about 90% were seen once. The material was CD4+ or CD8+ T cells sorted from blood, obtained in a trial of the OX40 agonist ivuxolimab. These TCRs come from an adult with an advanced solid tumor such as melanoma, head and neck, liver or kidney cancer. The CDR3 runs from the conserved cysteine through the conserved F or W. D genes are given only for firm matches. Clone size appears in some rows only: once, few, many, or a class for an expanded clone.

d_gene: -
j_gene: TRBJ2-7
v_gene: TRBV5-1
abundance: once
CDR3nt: TGCGCCAGCAGCTTGGAGAACCAGGGTTTCGAGCAGTACTTC
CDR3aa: CASSLENQGFEQYF

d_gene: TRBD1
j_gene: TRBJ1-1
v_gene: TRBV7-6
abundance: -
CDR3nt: TGTGCCAGCAGCCCGGGACAGGGGTGGAGGACTGAAGCTTTCTTT
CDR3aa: CASSPGQGWRTEAFF

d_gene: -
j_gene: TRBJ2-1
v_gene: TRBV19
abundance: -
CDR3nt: TGTGCCGCTTCCCTTACTAGTTCCCACAATGAGCAGTTCTTC
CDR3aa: CAASLTSSHNEQFF

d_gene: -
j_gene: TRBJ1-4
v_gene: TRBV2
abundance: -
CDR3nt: TGTGCCAGCAGTGAATCGAAAACAGGTCTTAATGAAAAACTGTTTTTT
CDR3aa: CASSESKTGLNEKLFF

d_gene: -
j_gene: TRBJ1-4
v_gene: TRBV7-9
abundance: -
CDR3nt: TGTGCCAGCAGCGCGCAGGTTGGTGAAAAACTGTTTTTT
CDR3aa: CASSAQVGEKLFF

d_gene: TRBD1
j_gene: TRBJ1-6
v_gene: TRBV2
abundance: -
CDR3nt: TGTGCCAGCAGTGAAGTGGACAGGGGGATGTCACCCCTCCACTTT
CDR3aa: CASSEVDRGMSPLHF

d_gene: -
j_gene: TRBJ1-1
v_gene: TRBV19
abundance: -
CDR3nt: TGTGCCAGTAGTATTGATTTTCCGAACACTGAAGCTTTCTTT
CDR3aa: CASSIDFPNTEAFF

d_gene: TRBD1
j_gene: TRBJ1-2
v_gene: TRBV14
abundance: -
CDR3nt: TGTGCCAGCAGCCACGGGGACAGAACTACCAACTATGGCTACACCTTC
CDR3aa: CASSHGDRTTNYGYTF

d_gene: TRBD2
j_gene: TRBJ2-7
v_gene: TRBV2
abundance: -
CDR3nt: TGTGCCAGCAGTGACCGCGCGGGGGGCTACGAGCAGTACTTC
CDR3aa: CASSDRAGGYEQYF

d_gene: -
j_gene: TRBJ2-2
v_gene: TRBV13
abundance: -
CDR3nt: TGTGCCAGCAGCTTAGGTGGGAACACCGGGGAGCTGTTTTTT
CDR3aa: CASSLGGNTGELFF

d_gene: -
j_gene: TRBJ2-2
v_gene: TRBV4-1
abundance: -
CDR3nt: TGCGCCAGCAGCCCACTCTCCGGGGAGCTGTTTTTT
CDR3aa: CASSPLSGELFF

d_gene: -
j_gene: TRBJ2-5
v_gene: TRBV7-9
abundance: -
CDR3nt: TGTGCCAGCAGCCCGGACAGCTACAGGGAGACCCAGTACTTC
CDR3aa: CASSPDSYRETQYF

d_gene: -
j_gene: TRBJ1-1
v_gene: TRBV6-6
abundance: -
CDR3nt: TGTGCCAGCATCCCAAGGGGGGAAATGCGAGCTTTCTTT
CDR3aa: CASIPRGEMRAFF

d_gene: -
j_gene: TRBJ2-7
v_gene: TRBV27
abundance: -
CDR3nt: TGTGCCAGCAGTGGTCTAACTCCCTACGAGCAGTACTTC
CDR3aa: CASSGLTPYEQYF

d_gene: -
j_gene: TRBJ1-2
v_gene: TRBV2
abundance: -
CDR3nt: TGTGCCAGCAGTGAACGCACCCGGGGGGAGTATGGCTACACCTTC
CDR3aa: CASSERTRGEYGYTF

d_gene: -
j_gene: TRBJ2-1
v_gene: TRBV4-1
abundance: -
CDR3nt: TGCGCCAGCAGCCAAGAGGGGGGCTACAATGAGCAGTTCTTC
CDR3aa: CASSQEGGYNEQFF

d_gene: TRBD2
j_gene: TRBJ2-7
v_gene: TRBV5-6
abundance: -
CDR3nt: TGTGCCAGCAGCTTGGCAGCGGGGCCCTACGAGCAGTACTTC
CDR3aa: CASSLAAGPYEQYF

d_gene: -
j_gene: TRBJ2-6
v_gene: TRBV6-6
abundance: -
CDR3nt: TGTGCCAGCAGTTACGTAAGGGCTGGGGCCAACGTCCTGACTTTC
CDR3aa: CASSYVRAGANVLTF

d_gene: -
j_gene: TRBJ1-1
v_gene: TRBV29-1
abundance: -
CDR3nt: TGCAGCGTTTTAGTACTGGCAGGGTGGGCTTTCTTT
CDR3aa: CSVLVLAGWAFF

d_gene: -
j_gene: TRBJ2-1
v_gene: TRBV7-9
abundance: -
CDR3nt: TGTGCCAGCAGACTAGGGGGGGGAAAGGATGAGCAGTTCTTC
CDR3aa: CASRLGGGKDEQFF

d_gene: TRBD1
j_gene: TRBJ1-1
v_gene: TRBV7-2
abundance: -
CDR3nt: TGTGCCAGCAGCCCCAGGACAGGGTGGGAGAACACTGAAGCTTTCTTT
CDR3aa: CASSPRTGWENTEAFF

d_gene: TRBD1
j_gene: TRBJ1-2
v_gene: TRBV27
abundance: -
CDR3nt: TGTGCCAGCAGTCCAAATCTTCAGTCCGCAGCCGGGACAGCCTTAGTAGACTATGGCTACACCTTC
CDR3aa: CASSPNLQSAAGTALVDYGYTF

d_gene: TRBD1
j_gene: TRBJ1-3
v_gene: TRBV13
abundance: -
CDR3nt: TGTGCCAGCAGACCTGAAGGGACAGGGGAACCAAGCTCTGGAAACACCATATATTTT
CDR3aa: CASRPEGTGEPSSGNTIYF

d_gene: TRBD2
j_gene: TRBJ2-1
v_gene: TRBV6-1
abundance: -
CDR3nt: TGTGCCAGCAGTATAGCGGGGGAGCCCAATGAGCAGTTCTTC
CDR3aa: CASSIAGEPNEQFF

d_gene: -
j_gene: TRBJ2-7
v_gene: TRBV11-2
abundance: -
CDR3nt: TGTGCCAGCAGCTTAGAACCCCCTAGAACGGATGCCGAGCAGTACTTC
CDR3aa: CASSLEPPRTDAEQYF

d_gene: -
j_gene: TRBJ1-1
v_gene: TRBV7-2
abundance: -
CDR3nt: TGTGCCAGCAGCTTAGTTCTCCAGATGATGAACACTGAAGCTTTCTTT
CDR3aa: CASSLVLQMMNTEAFF